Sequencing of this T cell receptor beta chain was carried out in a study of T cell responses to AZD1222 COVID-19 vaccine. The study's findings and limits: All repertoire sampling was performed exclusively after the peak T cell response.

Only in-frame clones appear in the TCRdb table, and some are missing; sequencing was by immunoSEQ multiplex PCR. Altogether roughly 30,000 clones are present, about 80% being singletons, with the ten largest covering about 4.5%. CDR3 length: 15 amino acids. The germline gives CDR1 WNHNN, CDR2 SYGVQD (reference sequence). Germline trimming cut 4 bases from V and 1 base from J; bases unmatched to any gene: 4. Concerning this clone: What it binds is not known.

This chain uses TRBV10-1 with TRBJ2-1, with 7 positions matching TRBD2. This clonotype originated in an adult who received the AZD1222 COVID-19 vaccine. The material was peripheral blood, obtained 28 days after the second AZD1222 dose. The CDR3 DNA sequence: TGCGCCAGCAGTGTAACGGGGGGATCCTACAATGAGCAGTTCTTC. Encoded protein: CASSVTGGSYNEQFF.